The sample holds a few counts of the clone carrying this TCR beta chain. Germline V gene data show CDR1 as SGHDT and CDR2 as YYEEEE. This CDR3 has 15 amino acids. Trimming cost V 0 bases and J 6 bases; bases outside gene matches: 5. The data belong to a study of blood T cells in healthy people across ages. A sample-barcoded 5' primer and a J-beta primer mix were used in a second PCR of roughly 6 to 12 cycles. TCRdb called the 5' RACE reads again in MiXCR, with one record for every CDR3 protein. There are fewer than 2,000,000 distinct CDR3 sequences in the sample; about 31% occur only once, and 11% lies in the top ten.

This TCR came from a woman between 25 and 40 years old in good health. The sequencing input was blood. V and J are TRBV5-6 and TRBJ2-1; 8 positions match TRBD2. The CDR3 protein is CASSLAGGPFNEQFF. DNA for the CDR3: TGTGCCAGCAGCTTGGCGGGAGGGCCCTTCAATGAGCAGTTCTTC.